A single sample gave rise to the 9 T cell receptor beta chains below, sequenced in a study of blood T cell repertoires in COVID-19. Profiling relied on immunoSEQ multiplex PCR, and the TCRdb table lists in-frame clones only, not all of them. This repertoire shows 290,000 or so clones, around 80% found once; its top ten account for approximately 5%. The sequenced material came from PBMCs or T cells enriched from blood (not recorded which). Receptor source: a man in his forties who had been exposed to COVID-19.

This sequence joins TRBV7-9 and TRBJ2-6; D might be TRBD1 (6 bases). This CDR3 comprises 17 residues. The V end was cut by 5 bases, the J end by 2 bases, with 16 bases between. The germline CDR1 and CDR2 sequences are SEHNR and FQNEAQ (reference sequence). CDR3 nucleotides: TGTGCCAGCAGCCGAGGGGGTAGTAGGGCTGGGGCCAACGTCCTGACTTTC. Protein: CASSRGGSRAGANVLTF.

The chain links TRBV11-2 to TRBJ1-3; 8 nucleotides match TRBD1. The CDR3 contains 16 residues. V shed 6 bases, J shed 1 base, and the junction held 8 bases outside the gene matches. Germline lookup yields CDR1 SGHAT and CDR2 FQNNGV. CDR3 sequence reads: CASRSIQGASGNTIYF. Here the CDR3 DNA reads TGTGCCAGCAGATCTATCCAGGGGGCTTCTGGAAACACCATATATTTT.

This chain joins TRBV3-1 (or the pseudogene TRBV3-2) and TRBJ2-5; TRBD1 might be the D (5 bases). Germline assignment: CDR1 LGHDT and CDR2 YNNKEL (reference sequence). With 0 bases removed from V and 3 bases from J, the gap between germline ends came to 17 bases. This CDR3 region has 17 residues. CDR3 sequence reads: CASSQDGASREEETQYF. DNA of the CDR3: TGTGCCAGCAGCCAAGATGGGGCCTCGCGCGAAGAAGAGACCCAGTACTTC.

CDR3 bases: TGTGCCAGTAGCCACCGCGCGGCCTACGAGCAGTACTTC. This codes for CASSHRAAYEQYF. This chain uses TRBV19 with TRBJ2-7, with unresolved D. V gave up 6 bases and J gave up 2 bases, with 11 bases separating them. This CDR3 is 13 amino acids long. In germline, CDR1 is LNHDA, CDR2 SQIVND (reference sequence).

J is TRBJ2-7 and V is TRBV27; D gene unclear. Germline CDR1 is MNHEY and CDR2 is SMNVEV (reference sequence). This CDR3 has 12 residues. The germline V and J ends were trimmed by 6 bases and 6 bases, with 12 bases remaining between them. In DNA form, the CDR3 reads TGTGCCAGCAGACACCCTCTCAGCGAGCAGTACTTC. Protein product: CASRHPLSEQYF.

CDR3 in amino acids: CASSLGTSGREETQYF. CDR3 coding DNA: TGCGCCAGCAGCTTGGGGACTAGCGGGAGGGAAGAGACCCAGTACTTC. This chain uses TRBV5-1 with TRBJ2-5, with 15 bases lining up with TRBD2. The J segment lost 3 bases and the V segment lost 0 bases, leaving 0 bases of the junction unmatched. The CDR3 sequence is 16 residues long. The germline V gene has CDR1 SGHRS and CDR2 YFSETQ.

This chain connects TRBV18 to TRBJ1-2, with D perhaps matching TRBD1 (5 bases). CDR3 length equals 13 residues. Trimming cost V 3 bases and J 3 bases, with 8 bases left between them. Per germline, CDR1 KGHSH and CDR2 LQKENI. The CDR3 spells CASSPETDYGYTF. The CDR3 DNA reads TGTGCCAGCTCACCGGAGACAGACTATGGCTACACCTTC.

This chain uses TRBV30 with TRBJ1-2; D remains unclear. In germline, CDR1 is GTSNPN, CDR2 SVGIG (reference sequence). Trimming stripped 2 bases from V and 7 bases from J, with 14 bases between. There are 13 residues in the CDR3. CDR3 region: CAWSPDHSGGYTF. Written as DNA, the CDR3 is TGTGCCTGGAGTCCCGACCATTCAGGTGGCTACACCTTC.

The chain has TRBV19 and TRBJ2-1; 7 bases match TRBD2. The germline V gene encodes CDR1 LNHDA and CDR2 SQIVND (reference sequence). This CDR3 is 16 amino acids long. V dropped 5 bases and J dropped 1; count of bases not matched to a gene: 8. CDR3: CASSSRDYQSYNEQFF. The CDR3 nucleotides are TGTGCCAGTAGTTCTCGGGACTATCAATCCTACAATGAGCAGTTCTTC.